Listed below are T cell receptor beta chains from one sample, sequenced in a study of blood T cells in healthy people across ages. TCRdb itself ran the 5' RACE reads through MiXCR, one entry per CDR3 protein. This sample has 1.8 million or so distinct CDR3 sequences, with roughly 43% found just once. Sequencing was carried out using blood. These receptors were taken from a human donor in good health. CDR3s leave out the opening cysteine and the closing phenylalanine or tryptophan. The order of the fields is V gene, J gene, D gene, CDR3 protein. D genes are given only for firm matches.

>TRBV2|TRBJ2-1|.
ASTPAGYNEQF
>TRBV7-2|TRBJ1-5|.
ASSTEGASHQPQH
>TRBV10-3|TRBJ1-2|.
AITDIYGIRYGYT
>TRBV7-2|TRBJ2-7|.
ASSLAGTGAAYEQY
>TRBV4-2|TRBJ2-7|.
ASSQAMFGSLSYEQY
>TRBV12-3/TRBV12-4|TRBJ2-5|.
ASSFGVRGQY
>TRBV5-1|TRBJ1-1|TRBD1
ASLRDRGVRGTEAF
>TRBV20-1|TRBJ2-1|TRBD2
SAARYGGGADEQF
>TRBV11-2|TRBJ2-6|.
ASSGNLGANVLT
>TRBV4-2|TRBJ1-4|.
ASSQNGQTNEKLF
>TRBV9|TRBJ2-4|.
ASSRGSKNIQY
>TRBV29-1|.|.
SVEARQGEQY
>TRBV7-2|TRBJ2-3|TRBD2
ASSRMTSGSTDTQY
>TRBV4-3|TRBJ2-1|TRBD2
ASSQERLADHNEQF
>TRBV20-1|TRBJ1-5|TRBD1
SAKAVARGDDQPQH
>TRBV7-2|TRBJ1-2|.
ASSYRQPLGDTGYT
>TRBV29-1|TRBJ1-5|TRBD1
SVAPTGGNQPQH
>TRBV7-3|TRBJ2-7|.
ASSPSFSPLYEQY
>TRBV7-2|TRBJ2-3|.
ASSLGRAEEY
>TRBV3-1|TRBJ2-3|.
ASSQDLAQTQY
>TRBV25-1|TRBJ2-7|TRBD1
ASSDPGQLSYEQY
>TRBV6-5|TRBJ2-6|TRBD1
ASSSEGTGASGANVLT
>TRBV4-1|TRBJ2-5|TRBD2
ASSPGTSGIQETQY
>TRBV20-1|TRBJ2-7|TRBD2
SAKLAGTFYEQY
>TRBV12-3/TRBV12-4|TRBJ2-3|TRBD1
ASSSDRGLTDTQY
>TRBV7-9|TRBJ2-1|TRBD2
ASSSTSGGAGEQF
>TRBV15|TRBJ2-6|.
ATNLRVRGAGANVLT
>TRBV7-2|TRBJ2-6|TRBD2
ASSLRGGGASGANVLT
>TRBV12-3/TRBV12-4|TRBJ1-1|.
ASTMGVGEAF
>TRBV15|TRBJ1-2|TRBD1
ATSNDRGDGYT